This T cell receptor (beta chain) was documented in a study of blood T cell repertoires in COVID-19 (TCRdb year 2020). In terms of the full investigation: The collaborator samples originated in the United States, Italy and Spain and spanned the acute and convalescent phases of COVID-19. The prospective study material was composed of cDNA or gDNA derived from T cells, B-cell-depleted T cells, or PBMCs. Deeply sampled blood TCRbeta repertoires from subjects exposed to, actively infected with, or recovered from COVID-19 were included in the dataset. The repertoires were released in a freely available public database intended as a resource for research on the immune response to SARS-CoV-2. The samples were drawn from two sources: the first 160 participants of the ongoing ImmuneRACE study, and 950 to 1,500 subjects contributed by 6 global collaborators. Sample metadata almost always included a de-identified subject ID, COVID-19 status, age in years and sex. HLA class I and class II types, where available, came from metadata supplied by the sample provider rather than from assay-based typing.

TCRbeta CDR3 regions were amplified from genomic DNA by means of the immunoSEQ Assay, a bias-controlled multiplex PCR. Under the source paper's analysis protocol: The number of nucleated cells in each sample was estimated by amplification of reference gene primers within the assay. Sequence reads were collapsed and filtered to measure the absolute abundance of every unique TCRbeta CDR3 rearrangement. Productive Simpson clonality was computed per sample as the square root of Simpson's diversity index over productive rearrangements. Drawn from immuneACCESS, this table holds only the in-frame rearrangements with V and J called that TCRdb kept. Clones are partly lost; checked studies trace under half to an unresolved V gene and leave the rest unexplained. For V, J and clone size, that table is used; D and trimming come from the DNA. The sample yields some 340,000 clones; 80% to 90% were counted once. Around 3% of the sample is in the top ten clones.

In the case of this clone: Its antigen is unknown. Base qualities are missing; no much larger clone stands one base away.

The collaborating institutions used their own protocols to collect whole blood in K2EDTA tubes. Collaborator samples were shipped for TCRbeta analysis as frozen whole blood, isolated PBMCs, or DNA extracted from either sample type. The CDR3 measures 16 amino acids from cysteine to phenylalanine. Only CDR3 DNA remains: 48 bases, in frame from the first base. From a lookup of the germline V gene, CDR1 and CDR2 are SGHRS and YFSETQ. V is shortened by 2 bases, J by 5 bases, and the region joining them spans 16 bases. Beyond this particular receptor, the publication reports: The amount of clinical and demographic metadata varied by source and participant and was provided uncurated.

Rearrangement joined TRBV5-1 to TRBJ2-2; D gene: possibly TRBD2, on 6 matching bases. The sample taken for sequencing was peripheral blood. This sequence was found in a man aged 25-40 years with active or convalescent COVID-19. Read as DNA, the sequence is TGCGCCAGCAGCTTTCGGACTACCCGGGGGACCGGGGAGCTGTTTTTT. Translation gives CASSFRTTRGTGELFF. The entire variable domain, with the stretches around the CDR3 drawn from the reference TRBV5-1 and TRBJ2-2 proteins, is KAGVTQTPRYLIKTRGQQVTLSCSPISGHRSVSWYQQTPGQGLQFLFEYFSETQRNKGNFPGRFSGRQFSNSRSEMNVSTLELGDSALYLCASSFRTTRGTGELFFGEGSRLTVL.